This entry concerns a single T cell receptor (beta chain). Its antigen is still unknown. This entry comes from a study of cytomegalovirus exposure and HLA in healthy donors. The V end lost 5 bases, the J end lost 8 bases, and 16 bases lay between the germline ends. Germline CDR1 and CDR2: SGHVS and FQNEAQ. This CDR3 region has 14 residues. General study results and limits: For most subjects, TCR beta sequences were reported to predict HLA-A and HLA-B alleles with accuracy. The classifier reportedly diagnosed cytomegalovirus status with high sensitivity and specificity. The productive fraction for most TCR beta V segments was about 87% or about 30% in an earlier analysis. Later genetic work tied a missense DCLRE1C variant to beta-chain V and J trimming.

60 Vbeta and 13 Jbeta primers were used in PCR. Profiling relied on immunoSEQ multiplex PCR, and the TCRdb table lists in-frame clones only, not all of them. Among 150,000 to 200,000 clones, more than 70% were seen once, and the ten largest hold around 4.7%. Sequencing used PBMCs. The chain couples TRBV7-8 to TRBJ2-1; D gene ambiguous. The TCR originated in a male donor in good health and CMV-seronegative. The CDR3 DNA reads as TGTGCCAGCAGCCCGCTGGAGTTATCCTATGAGCAGTTCTTC. Amino acid sequence: CASSPLELSYEQFF. Together with reference TRBV7-8 and TRBJ2-1, the CDR3 gives the full variable domain: GAGVSQSPRYKVAKRGQDVALRCDPISGHVSLFWYQQALGQGPEFLTYFQNEAQLDKSGLPSDRFFAERPEGSVSTLKIQRTQQEDSAVYLCASSPLELSYEQFFGPGTRLTVL.